The 26 T cell receptor beta chains below come from one sample, sequenced in a study of blood T cell repertoires in COVID-19. Sequencing was performed with immunoSEQ multiplex PCR; in TCRdb, only in-frame clones are kept and a portion is missing. The sample has 85,000 to 120,000 clones; more than 90% are singletons. The material sequenced was peripheral blood. Every receptor here comes from a woman between 50 and 59 years old with COVID-19, enrolled during active disease.

The rearrangement joins TRBV5-6 to TRBJ2-2; perhaps TRBD2 as D (5 bases). CDR3 size: 15 residues. V gave up 3 bases and J gave up 1 base, with 10 bases separating them. Germline-derived CDR1 and CDR2 are SGHDT and YYEEEE. CDR3 sequence reads: CASSSLARNTGELFF. The CDR3 DNA reads as TGTGCCAGCAGCTCCCTAGCCCGGAACACCGGGGAGCTGTTTTTT.

This chain connects TRBV6-5 to TRBJ1-5; possible D gene TRBD1, 5 bases. CDR1 and CDR2 from the germline V gene are MNHEY and SVGAGI. V dropped 5 bases and J dropped 4 bases, with 12 bases sitting between them. The CDR3 contains 14 residues. The CDR3 sequence: CASSPYQGNQPQHF. The CDR3 nucleotides are TGTGCCAGCAGTCCATACCAGGGAAATCAGCCCCAGCATTTT.

In this sample, this clone turned up once. The chain uses TRBV7-2 and TRBJ2-7; 7 bases align to TRBD2. The junction had 4 bases not matched to a gene; V was cut back by 4 bases and J by 1 base. The CDR3 totals 14 residues. From germline, CDR1 is SGHTA and CDR2 FQGNSA. CDR3 DNA sequence: TGTGCCAGCAGCTGGACTAGTCGGTCCTACGAGCAGTACGTC. This codes for CASSWTSRSYEQYV.

The chain is built from TRBV18 and TRBJ1-2, with 7 positions matching TRBD1. The germline V gene has CDR1 KGHSH and CDR2 LQKENI. This CDR3 is built from 15 residues. J lost 5 bases, V lost 1 base, and 7 bases had no gene match. CDR3 in DNA: TGTGCCAGCTCACCACTCGGAGGGGGCGCTTATGGCTACACCTTC. Amino acid sequence: CASSPLGGGAYGYTF. The whole variable domain, filled in from reference TRBV18 and TRBJ1-2, reads NAGVMQNPRHLVRRRGQEARLRCSPMKGHSHVYWYRQLPEEGLKFMVYLQKENIIDESGMPKERFSAEFPKEGPSILRIQQVVRGDSAAYFCASSPLGGGAYGYTFGSGTRLTVV.

The chain uses TRBV9 and TRBJ2-2; maybe TRBD2 (7 bases). Trimming cost V 1 base and J 0 bases, with 13 bases left between them. This CDR3 is built from 17 residues. Per the germline V gene, CDR1 is SGDLS and CDR2 is YYNGEE. The CDR3 region is CASSVPQGGANTGELFF. CDR3 sequence (DNA): TGTGCCAGCAGCGTACCCCAAGGGGGGGCGAACACCGGGGAGCTGTTTTTT. The whole variable domain, remainder taken from reference TRBV9 and TRBJ2-2, is DSGVTQTPKHLITATGQRVTLRCSPRSGDLSVYWYQQSLDQGLQFLIQYYNGEERAKGNILERFSAQQFPDLHSELNLSSLELGDSALYFCASSVPQGGANTGELFFGEGSRLTVL.

This chain joins TRBV27 and TRBJ1-6; D perhaps matches TRBD1 (5 bases). Trimming cost V 4 bases and J 6 bases, with 10 bases left between them. This CDR3 contains 14 residues. Germline-derived CDR1 and CDR2 are MNHEY and SMNVEV (reference sequence). For the CDR3, the DNA is TGTGCCAGCAGTTGGGGGAGGGGTAATTCACCCCTCCACTTT. Encoded protein: CASSWGRGNSPLHF.

V is TRBV5-1 and J is TRBJ2-7; the match to TRBD1 covers 9 bases. Germline V gene data show CDR1 as SGHRS and CDR2 as YFSETQ. The CDR3 loop spans 13 amino acids. The ends lost 0 bases at V and 9 bases at J; junction bases unmatched: 4. The CDR3 DNA reads TGCGCCAGCAGCTTGGGGGACAGGGACAGGCAGTACTTC. Amino acid sequence: CASSLGDRDRQYF.

This chain links TRBV5-8 with TRBJ1-4, with 7 bases matching TRBD1. The junction had 6 bases not matched to a gene; V was cut back by 4 bases and J by 0 bases. CDR3 length equals 16 residues. Germline CDR1 and CDR2: SGHTS and YDEGEE. The CDR3 bases are TGTGCCAGCAGCACCGGGACAGCCTCAACTAATGAAAAACTGTTTTTT. It is translated as CASSTGTASTNEKLFF. The variable domain in full, with the rest retrieved from reference TRBV5-8 and TRBJ1-4, is EAGVTQSPTHLIKTRGQQATLRCSPISGHTSVYWYQQALGLGLQFLLWYDEGEERNRGNFPPRFSGRQFPNYSSELNVNALELEDSALYLCASSTGTASTNEKLFFGSGTQLSVL.

The V and J genes are TRBV30 and TRBJ1-6; D might be TRBD1 (5 bases). Per germline, CDR1 GTSNPN and CDR2 SVGIG (reference sequence). The CDR3 is made up of 14 amino acids. Trimming stripped 5 bases from V and 0 bases from J, with 8 bases between. CDR3 coding DNA: TGTGCCTGGGATGACAGCTCCTATAATTCACCCCTCCACTTT. Translating gives CAWDDSSYNSPLHF.

This clone was seen only once. V is TRBV5-6 and J is TRBJ1-1; D perhaps matches TRBD1 (5 bases). The CDR3 is 15 residues long. Germline values: CDR1 SGHDT, CDR2 YYEEEE. Between the trimmed V and J ends, which lost 0 bases and 1 base, there was a span of 10 bases. The CDR3 protein is CASSLAGQGNTEAFF. DNA of the CDR3: TGTGCCAGCAGCTTGGCCGGGCAGGGGAACACTGAAGCTTTCTTT.

This clone was recorded once. The rearrangement joins TRBV13 to TRBJ1-5; D is ambiguous. Trimming took 6 bases from V and 1 from J, leaving 16 bases between them. CDR1 PRHDT and CDR2 FYEKMQ come from the germline V gene (reference sequence). The length of the CDR3 is 16 residues. CDR3 residues: CASSLPGNRSNQPQHF. The CDR3 DNA reads as TGTGCCAGCAGTCTTCCCGGGAATCGGAGCAATCAGCCCCAGCATTTT.

J is TRBJ2-1 and V is TRBV19; 10 bases agree with TRBD2. The J segment lost 6 bases and the V segment lost 8 bases, leaving 13 bases of the junction unmatched. The CDR3 is made up of 16 amino acids. From germline, CDR1 is LNHDA and CDR2 SQIVND (reference sequence). This CDR3 is CASRASGGRRRNEQFF. CDR3 DNA sequence: TGTGCCAGTCGGGCTAGCGGGGGCCGCCGGCGCAATGAGCAGTTCTTC.

This rearrangement joins TRBV28 to TRBJ2-7; maybe TRBD1 (6 bases). Trimming cost V 2 bases and J 4 bases, with 12 bases left between them. The CDR3 is made up of 14 amino acids. In germline, CDR1 is MDHEN, CDR2 SYDVKM. This CDR3 reads CASSLGGRGYEQYV. CDR3 bases: TGTGCCAGCAGTTTAGGTGGCAGGGGTTACGAGCAGTACGTC.

The rearrangement links TRBV28 to TRBJ2-7; 8 bases agree with TRBD1. CDR3 size: 14 residues. CDR1 and CDR2 (germline): MDHEN, SYDVKM. The V segment lost 4 bases and the J segment 3 bases; nucleotides outside the gene matches: 5. Here the CDR3 DNA reads TGTGCCAGCAGTTCGACAGGACAGGGCTACGAGCAGTACTTC. Its translation: CASSSTGQGYEQYF.

The chain combines TRBV5-1 with TRBJ2-2; 7 bases fit TRBD1. V shed 4 bases and J 8 bases; nucleotides not matched to a gene: 14. The CDR3 is 16 residues long. From germline, CDR1 is SGHRS and CDR2 YFSETQ. The CDR3 is CASSPTPQGTTGELFF. CDR3 DNA sequence: TGCGCCAGCAGCCCAACCCCACAGGGGACGACGGGGGAGCTGTTTTTT. Drawing the rest from reference TRBV5-1 and TRBJ2-2, the complete variable domain is KAGVTQTPRYLIKTRGQQVTLSCSPISGHRSVSWYQQTPGQGLQFLFEYFSETQRNKGNFPGRFSGRQFSNSRSEMNVSTLELGDSALYLCASSPTPQGTTGELFFGEGSRLTVL.

This chain links TRBV9 with TRBJ1-6; 9 nucleotides match TRBD1. This CDR3 is built from 15 residues. V lost 0 bases and J lost 9; bases outside the gene matches: 4. Germline CDR1 is SGDLS and CDR2 is YYNGEE. CDR3 loop: CASSVETGGASPLHF. CDR3 sequence (DNA): TGTGCCAGCAGCGTAGAGACAGGGGGTGCTTCACCCCTCCACTTT. Based on the CDR3 plus reference TRBV9 and TRBJ1-6, the full variable domain is DSGVTQTPKHLITATGQRVTLRCSPRSGDLSVYWYQQSLDQGLQFLIQYYNGEERAKGNILERFSAQQFPDLHSELNLSSLELGDSALYFCASSVETGGASPLHFGNGTRLTVT.

The chain recombines TRBV5-1 with TRBJ2-1; 13 positions match TRBD2. V shed 4 bases, J shed 3 bases, and the junction held 4 bases outside the gene matches. CDR1 and CDR2 (germline): SGHRS, YFSETQ. The CDR3 is 16 amino acids. CDR3 nucleotides: TGCGCCAGCAGCACTAGCGGGGGGGCCGTCTACAATGAGCAGTTCTTC. Translated: CASSTSGGAVYNEQFF.

The CDR3 reads CASSFRGTGGGRETQYF. CDR3 sequence (DNA): TGCGCCAGCAGCTTCCGTGGGACAGGGGGAGGTCGAGAGACCCAGTACTTC. V gene TRBV5-1 combines with J gene TRBJ2-5; the match to TRBD1 covers 11 bases. The germline gives CDR1 SGHRS, CDR2 YFSETQ. This CDR3 has 17 amino acids. Losses at the gene ends were 2 bases for V and 4 bases for J; bases not matched to a gene: 10.

The chain links TRBV18 to TRBJ1-3; D ambiguous. V was shortened by 0 bases and J by 4 bases, with 7 bases between the two germline ends. Germline V gene data show CDR1 as KGHSH and CDR2 as LQKENI. This CDR3 region has 14 residues. CDR3 DNA: TGTGCCAGCTCACCACCGGTACAAGGAAACACCATATATTTT. Translated, it gives CASSPPVQGNTIYF.

The chain links TRBV6-2 or TRBV6-3 to TRBJ1-4; 7 nucleotides match TRBD1. CDR1 MNHEY and CDR2 SVGEGT come from the germline V gene. The trim removed 4 bases at V and 0 bases at J, leaving 8 bases unmatched. The CDR3 spans 17 residues. CDR3 DNA: TGTGCCAGCAGTTTCCCCCAACAGGGGCCAACTAATGAAAAACTGTTTTTT. It encodes CASSFPQQGPTNEKLFF.

Here the CDR3 reads CASPTAHRDTINYGYTF. The CDR3 DNA reads as TGTGCCAGCCCCACAGCGCACAGGGACACTATTAACTATGGCTACACCTTC. This chain joins TRBV2 and TRBJ1-2, with D tentatively TRBD1 (6 bases). Germline V gene sequence: CDR1 SNHLY, CDR2 FYNNEI. The CDR3 loop spans 17 amino acids. V shed 8 bases and J shed 1 base, with 23 bases lying between them.

V and J are TRBV19 and TRBJ2-1, with TRBD1 matching over 9 bases. J gave up 4 bases and V 4 bases, and 11 bases lay outside the gene matches. CDR1 is LNHDA, CDR2 SQIVND, per germline (reference sequence). CDR3 length: 17 residues. The CDR3 is CASSKTIGTGSYNEQFF. The CDR3, as DNA: TGTGCCAGTAGTAAGACGATCGGGACAGGGTCGTACAATGAGCAGTTCTTC.

The genes are TRBV18 and TRBJ1-1; D remains ambiguous. Per germline, CDR1 KGHSH and CDR2 LQKENI. The CDR3 sequence is 14 residues long. Trimming took 3 bases from V and 4 from J, leaving 12 bases between them. CDR3 sequence (DNA): TGTGCCAGCTCACCGCGAGAGGGAAGCACTGAAGCTTTCTTT. Translated: CASSPREGSTEAFF.

The V call is TRBV5-4, the J call TRBJ2-1; 8 positions agree with TRBD2. Trimming cost V 10 bases and J 8 bases; bases outside gene matches: 14. This CDR3 region has 14 residues. Germline lookup yields CDR1 SGHNT and CDR2 YYREEE (reference sequence). In DNA form, the CDR3 reads TGTGCCGCAAGCTTAGCGGGGCCGTGGGATGAGCAGTTCTTC. Amino acid sequence: CAASLAGPWDEQFF.

The V call is TRBV18, the J call TRBJ1-1; perhaps TRBD1 as D (5 bases). Germline loops: CDR1 KGHSH, CDR2 LQKENI. The V end was cut by 4 bases, the J end by 1 base, with 16 bases between. The CDR3 runs 16 residues. CDR3 sequence: CASSQVKGLRNTEAFF. CDR3 nucleotide sequence: TGTGCCAGCTCACAAGTTAAGGGACTCAGGAACACTGAAGCTTTCTTT.

The J gene is TRBJ1-5, the V gene TRBV10-3, with 7 bases lining up with TRBD1. From germline, CDR1 is ENHRY and CDR2 SYGVKD. CDR3 length: 14 residues. The V segment lost 6 bases and the J segment 0 bases; nucleotides outside the gene matches: 2. Written as DNA, the CDR3 is TGTGCCATCAGGGGACAGAATAGCAATCAGCCCCAGCATTTT. It yields the protein CAIRGQNSNQPQHF.